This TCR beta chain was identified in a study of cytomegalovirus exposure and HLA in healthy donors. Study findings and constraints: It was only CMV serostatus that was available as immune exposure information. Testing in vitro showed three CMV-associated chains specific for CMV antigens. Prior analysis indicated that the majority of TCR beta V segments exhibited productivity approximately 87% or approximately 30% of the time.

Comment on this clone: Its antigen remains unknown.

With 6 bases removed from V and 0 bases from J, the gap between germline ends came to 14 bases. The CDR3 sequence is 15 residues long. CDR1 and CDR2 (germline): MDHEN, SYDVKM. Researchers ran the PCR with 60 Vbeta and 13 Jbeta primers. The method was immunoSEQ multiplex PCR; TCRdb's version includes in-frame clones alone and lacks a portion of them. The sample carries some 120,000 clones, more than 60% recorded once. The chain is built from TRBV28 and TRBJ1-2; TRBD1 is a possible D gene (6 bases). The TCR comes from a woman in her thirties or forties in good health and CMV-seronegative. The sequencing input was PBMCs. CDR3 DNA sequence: TGTGCCAGCAGGCGGACAGAGAACGCTAACTATGGCTACACCTTC. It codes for CASRRTENANYGYTF.